The 12 T cell receptor beta chains listed next were all sequenced from one sample in a study of control samples from healthy donors and cancer patients. Profiling relied on immunoSEQ multiplex PCR, and the TCRdb table lists in-frame clones only, not all of them. The sample has around 190,000 clones, and its top ten clones hold approximately 2.2%. Sequencing was done on a sample of blood. Source of these receptors: a woman aged 25 to 39 in good health.

CDR3 sequence (DNA): TGTGCCAGCTCACCAAATGGGGACAGTAGTTATGGCTACACCTTC. Translation gives CASSPNGDSSYGYTF. This chain connects TRBV18 to TRBJ1-2, with TRBD1 identical over 7 bases. Germline lookup yields CDR1 KGHSH and CDR2 LQKENI. The trim removed 2 bases at V and 5 bases at J, leaving 8 bases unmatched. The CDR3 sequence is 15 residues long.

This sequence joins TRBV5-1 and TRBJ1-2; D gene unclear. V lost 2 bases to trimming and J lost 4 bases, with 9 bases between them. The CDR3 spans 13 residues. CDR1 is SGHRS and CDR2 is YFSETQ in the germline V gene. The CDR3 nucleotides are TGCGCCAGCAGCTTTCCTTCTGGCTATGGCTACACCTTC. Amino acid sequence: CASSFPSGYGYTF.

The chain carries TRBV30 and TRBJ1-2; no firm D call. The germline V and J ends were trimmed by 7 bases and 2 bases, with 11 bases remaining between them. The CDR3 consists of 12 residues. CDR1 is GTSNPN and CDR2 is SVGIG in the germline V gene (reference sequence). CDR3 DNA sequence: TGTGCCTTGAACATACTGAACTATGGCTACACCTTC. Its protein is CALNILNYGYTF.

This chain links TRBV30 with TRBJ2-1, with D maybe TRBD2 (5 bases). The V gene lost 6 bases and the J gene lost 0 bases, with 9 bases spanning the gap. The germline V gene has CDR1 GTSNPN and CDR2 SVGIG (reference sequence). The CDR3 spans 13 residues. The CDR3 sequence: CACTRSSYNEQFF. The CDR3 nucleotides read TGTGCCTGTACTAGGAGCTCCTACAATGAGCAGTTCTTC. The full variable domain, completed using reference TRBV30 and TRBJ2-1, is SQTIHQWPATLVQPVGSPLSLECTVEGTSNPNLYWYRQAAGRGLQLLFYSVGIGQISSEVPQNLSASRPQDRQFILSSKKLLLSDSGFYLCACTRSSYNEQFFGPGTRLTVL.

The chain employs TRBV5-4 and TRBJ1-2; a possible D gene is TRBD1 (5 bases). This CDR3 is 12 amino acids long. Germline CDR1 reads SGHNT; CDR2 reads YYREEE (reference sequence). V lost 6 bases and J lost 4, with 10 bases in between. The CDR3 region is CASTGAAYGYTF. The CDR3 bases are TGTGCCAGCACCGGGGCAGCCTATGGCTACACCTTC. The full variable domain, with the rest looked up from reference TRBV5-4 and TRBJ1-2, is ETGVTQSPTHLIKTRGQQVTLRCSSQSGHNTVSWYQQALGQGPQFIFQYYREEENGRGNFPPRFSGLQFPNYSSELNVNALELDDSALYLCASTGAAYGYTFGSGTRLTVV.

This chain links TRBV4-1 with TRBJ2-7; 11 bases map to TRBD2. Per the germline V gene, CDR1 is MGHRA and CDR2 is YSYEKL. J was trimmed by 4 bases and V by 6 bases; bases with no gene match: 11. The CDR3 extends over 16 amino acids. The CDR3 nucleotides read TGCGCCAGCAGTCCGACGCCGGGACTAGCGGAGTACGAGCAGTACTTC. The encoded protein is CASSPTPGLAEYEQYF.

This chain links TRBV6-6 with TRBJ2-7; D not certain. CDR3 length: 11 residues. CDR1 is MNHNY, CDR2 SVGAGI, per germline (reference sequence). The germline V and J ends were trimmed by 7 bases and 0 bases, with 4 bases remaining between them. CDR3 in DNA: TGTGCCAGCACCTACTCCTACGAGCAGTACTTC. Encoded protein: CASTYSYEQYF.

The chain recombines TRBV4-2 with TRBJ1-2, with TRBD1 identical over 7 bases. CDR1 and CDR2 (germline): LGHNA, YNFKEQ. CDR3 size: 16 residues. The trim removed 0 bases at V and 0 bases at J, leaving 4 bases unmatched. The CDR3 loop reads CASSQEWTGANYGYTF. The CDR3 DNA is TGTGCCAGCAGCCAAGAATGGACAGGAGCTAACTATGGCTACACCTTC.

The chain joins TRBV5-1 to TRBJ1-3; no firm D call. Looked up from germline, CDR1 is SGHRS and CDR2 is YFSETQ. The CDR3 loop spans 14 amino acids. V was shortened by 0 bases and J by 0 bases, with 4 bases between the two germline ends. In DNA, the CDR3 is TGCGCCAGCAGCTTGGACGTCTCTGGAAACACCATATATTTT. Residues: CASSLDVSGNTIYF.

This chain connects TRBV24-1 to TRBJ1-2; D remains unclear. The CDR3 has 13 residues. Trimming removed 5 bases from V and 3 bases from J, with 9 bases in between. Germline CDR1 KGHDR, CDR2 SFDVKD. The CDR3 loop is CATSVAPDYGYTF. The CDR3 DNA sequence: TGTGCCACCAGTGTGGCCCCCGACTATGGCTACACCTTC.

The chain joins TRBV6-2 or TRBV6-3 to TRBJ2-3, with D perhaps being TRBD1 or TRBD2 (6 bases each). The ends were cut back, 6 bases at V and 3 bases at J, with 16 bases in the middle. Germline CDR1 reads MNHEY; CDR2 reads SVGEGT. The CDR3 consists of 15 residues. The CDR3 loop reads CASSPGGPRTDTQYF. The CDR3 DNA reads as TGTGCCAGCAGCCCCGGGGGCCCCAGGACAGATACGCAGTATTTT.

V and J are TRBV27 and TRBJ2-7, with D tentatively TRBD2 (7 bases). Germline lookup yields CDR1 MNHEY and CDR2 SMNVEV (reference sequence). CDR3 size: 13 residues. Trimming took off 3 bases at V and 2 bases at J, with 8 bases between the two ends. For the CDR3, the DNA is TGTGCCAGCAGTTTGCGGGGGCCCTACGAGCAGTACTTC. Encoded protein: CASSLRGPYEQYF.